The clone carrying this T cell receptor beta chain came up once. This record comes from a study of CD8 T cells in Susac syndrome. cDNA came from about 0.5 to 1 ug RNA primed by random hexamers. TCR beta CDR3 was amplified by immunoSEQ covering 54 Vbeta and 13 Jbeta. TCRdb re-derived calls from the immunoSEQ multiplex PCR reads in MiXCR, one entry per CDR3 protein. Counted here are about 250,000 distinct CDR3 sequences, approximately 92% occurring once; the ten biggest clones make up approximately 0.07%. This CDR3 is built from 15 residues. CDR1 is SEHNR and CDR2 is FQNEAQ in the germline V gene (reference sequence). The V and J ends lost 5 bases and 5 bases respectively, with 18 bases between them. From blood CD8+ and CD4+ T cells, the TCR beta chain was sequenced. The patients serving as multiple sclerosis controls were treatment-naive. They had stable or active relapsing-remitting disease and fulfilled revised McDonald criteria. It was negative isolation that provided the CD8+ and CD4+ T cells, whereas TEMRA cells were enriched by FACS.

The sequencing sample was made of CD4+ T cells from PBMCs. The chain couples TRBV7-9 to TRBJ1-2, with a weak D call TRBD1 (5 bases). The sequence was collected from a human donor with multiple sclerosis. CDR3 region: CASSLRDGARYGYTF. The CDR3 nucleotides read TGTGCCAGCAGCCTTCGAGACGGGGCGAGGTATGGCTACACCTTC.